Listed below are T cell receptor beta chains from one sample, sequenced in a study of blood T cell repertoires in COVID-19. Only in-frame clones appear in the TCRdb table, and some are missing; sequencing was by immunoSEQ multiplex PCR. Of approximately 200,000 clones listed, 70% to 90% are singletons. The sample taken for sequencing was peripheral blood. All receptors come from a human donor with active or convalescent COVID-19. The donor label of this sample is uncertain. CDR3s leave out the opening cysteine and the closing phenylalanine or tryptophan. Expanded clones are given a class, and other clones once, few, many or no size at all.

clone size,V gene,CDR3 protein
.,TRBV2,ASTVDSGGLNTGELF
.,TRBV27,ASSFMGTGGQVY
.,TRBV5-1,ASSRPEAYEQY
.,TRBV5-4,ASSLGGRASNEQF
.,TRBV21-1,ASSKALDFNTPACCSYT
.,TRBV19,ASSMSSGDNSPLH
once,TRBV18,ASSLSLAGVYNEQF
.,TRBV7-9,ASSATGEGAEETQY
.,TRBV6-5,ASSYSVGEYNEQF
.,TRBV5-1,ASSLSPSPGNTEAF
once,TRBV4-1,ASTPGNSQRVYEQY
.,TRBV7-2,ASSSGLYEQY
once,TRBV10-3,AISESVGAGSQFGQF
.,TRBV12-3/TRBV12-4,ATREAPNTEAF
.,TRBV12-3/TRBV12-4,ASRDQGAQGYT
.,TRBV19,ASSMWGPASGRAYEQY
.,TRBV5-4,ASSRGTSGGLYNEQF
.,TRBV10-3,AISELQGAASTDTQY
.,TRBV7-8,ASSFSGTDTQY